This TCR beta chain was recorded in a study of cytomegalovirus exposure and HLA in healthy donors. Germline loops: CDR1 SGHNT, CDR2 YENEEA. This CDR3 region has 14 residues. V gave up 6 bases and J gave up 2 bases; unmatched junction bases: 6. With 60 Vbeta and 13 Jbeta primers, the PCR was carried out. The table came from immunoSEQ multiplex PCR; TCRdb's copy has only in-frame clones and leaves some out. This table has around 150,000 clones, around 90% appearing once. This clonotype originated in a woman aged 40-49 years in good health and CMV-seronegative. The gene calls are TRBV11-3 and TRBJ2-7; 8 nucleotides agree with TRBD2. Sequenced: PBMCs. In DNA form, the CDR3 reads TGTGCCAGCAGATCCGGGACTAGACCCTACGAGCAGTACTTC. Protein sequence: CASRSGTRPYEQYF.